Shown below are 28 T cell receptor beta chains from a single sample sequenced in a study of T cell responses to AZD1222 COVID-19 vaccine (dated by TCRdb to the early 2020s). Receptor libraries were prepared by the immunoSEQ multiplex PCR assay. Imported from immuneACCESS, the table was reduced by TCRdb to in-frame sequences with V and J called. These copies leave out some clones; in studies compared against another copy, an unresolved V gene accounts for under half, and the cause of the remainder is not known. The sample table lists around 170,000 clones, about 90% of them with a count of one. Around 1.9% of the sample is in the top ten clones. The sample's time point label is to be understood as: about 28 days (+/-7) after the second vaccine dose. Specimen: peripheral blood, collected 28 days after the second AZD1222 dose. The receptor source for this set is an adult who received the AZD1222 COVID-19 vaccine.

The rearrangement joins TRBV19 to TRBJ2-7, with 15 bases aligning to TRBD2. The germline CDR1 and CDR2 sequences are LNHDA and SQIVND (reference sequence). Losses at the gene ends were 3 bases for V and 2 bases for J; bases not matched to a gene: 11. The CDR3 contains 19 residues. The CDR3 coding sequence is TGTGCCAGTAGTATTGGCGGGACTAGCGGGAGGACCCTAGCCTACGAGCAGTACTTC. Its protein product is CASSIGGTSGRTLAYEQYF.

The V gene is TRBV30, the J gene TRBJ1-5; D may be TRBD1 (5 bases). V shed 7 bases and J shed 3 bases, with 19 bases lying between them. The CDR3 runs to 15 residues. Germline V lookup: CDR1 GTSNPN, CDR2 SVGIG (reference sequence). As DNA, the CDR3 is TGTGCCTCCTCCCTGGCGAGGGGTCACAATCAGCCCCAGCATTTT. Translation: CASSLARGHNQPQHF.

This chain links TRBV13 with TRBJ2-7; TRBD2 agrees at 8 bases. The ends lost 0 bases at V and 4 bases at J; junction bases unmatched: 2. Germline V lookup: CDR1 PRHDT, CDR2 FYEKMQ (reference sequence). CDR3 length equals 14 residues. In DNA form, the CDR3 reads TGTGCCAGCAGCTTAGGCGGGGGGGCTTACGAGCAGTACTTC. Translation: CASSLGGGAYEQYF.

J is TRBJ2-1 and V is TRBV27, with 11 positions matching TRBD2. The germline gives CDR1 MNHEY, CDR2 SMNVEV (reference sequence). Trimming took 5 bases from V and 4 from J; bases not matched to a gene: 7. The CDR3 is 16 residues long. The CDR3 spells CASSLVGLAGYNEQFF. In DNA, the CDR3 is TGTGCCAGCAGTCTGGTAGGACTAGCGGGTTACAATGAGCAGTTCTTC.

This sequence joins TRBV18 and TRBJ1-1; possible D gene TRBD1, 6 bases. The CDR3 totals 20 residues. The V and J ends lost 6 bases and 5 bases respectively, with 34 bases between them. Germline lookup yields CDR1 KGHSH and CDR2 LQKENI. CDR3 nucleotide sequence: TGTGCCAGCTCGTCAACCTGGGGGGGCAATCATTTACCGACTGGGACTGAAGCTTTCTTT. It yields the protein CASSSTWGGNHLPTGTEAFF.

V usage is TRBV19 and J usage is TRBJ1-2, with 7 bases matching TRBD1. Unmatched junction bases numbered 9, after V lost 6 bases and J lost 2 bases. Germline V gene data show CDR1 as LNHDA and CDR2 as SQIVND (reference sequence). This CDR3 comprises 15 residues. The CDR3, as DNA: TGTGCCAGTAGGGACCGGGACAGACAAAACTATGGCTACACCTTC. Amino acids: CASRDRDRQNYGYTF. Variable domain in full (rest from reference TRBV19 and TRBJ1-2): DGGITQSPKYLFRKEGQNVTLSCEQNLNHDAMYWYRQDPGQGLRLIYYSQIVNDFQKGDIAEGYSVSREKKESFPLTVTSAQKNPTAFYLCASRDRDRQNYGYTFGSGTRLTVV.

The V call is TRBV7-7, the J call TRBJ2-2; D may be TRBD1 or TRBD2 (6 bases each). CDR3 length equals 17 residues. CDR1 and CDR2 (germline): SSHAT, FNYEAQ (reference sequence). V was pared by 7 bases and J by 0 bases, with 18 bases between. The CDR3 nucleotides are TGTGCCAGCACCAATCTGTGGGGGGCGACGAACACCGGGGAGCTGTTTTTT. Its protein product is CASTNLWGATNTGELFF.

V usage is TRBV5-8 and J usage is TRBJ1-2, with D uncertain. This CDR3 comprises 15 residues. Per the germline V gene, CDR1 is SGHTS and CDR2 is YDEGEE. Trimming took 3 bases from V and 3 from J, leaving 15 bases between them. The CDR3 region is CASSSDGRPYYGYTF. The DNA for the CDR3 is TGTGCCAGCAGCTCCGATGGTCGTCCCTACTATGGCTACACCTTC.

The chain couples TRBV6-4 to TRBJ1-5; D is unresolved. This CDR3 is built from 13 residues. The V gene lost 5 bases and the J gene lost 4 bases, with 9 bases spanning the gap. CDR1 is MRHNA and CDR2 is SNTAGT in the germline V gene. Written as DNA, the CDR3 is TGTGCCAGCAGTCTTACGTTTAATCAGCCCCAGCATTTT. It translates to CASSLTFNQPQHF.

The gene calls are TRBV6-4 and TRBJ1-6; 9 positions match TRBD1. V dropped 6 bases and J dropped 7; count of bases not matched to a gene: 4. Germline CDR1 reads MRHNA; CDR2 reads SNTAGT. This CDR3 spans 14 amino acids. CDR3 sequence (DNA): TGTGCCAGCAGACCTGGGACAGGGAATTCACCCCTCCACTTT. It specifies CASRPGTGNSPLHF.

In this sample, this clone turned up once. The V gene is TRBV19, the J gene TRBJ1-5; D may be TRBD1 (6 bases). V lost 2 bases to trimming and J lost 1 base, with 12 bases between them. Per the germline V gene, CDR1 is LNHDA and CDR2 is SQIVND (reference sequence). CDR3 length: 16 residues. In nucleotides, the CDR3 is TGTGCCAGTAGTATATCCCGGGACATAAGCAATCAGCCCCAGCATTTT. Protein sequence: CASSISRDISNQPQHF.

This clone was detected only once. The chain links TRBV19 to TRBJ2-2, with D possibly TRBD1 on 6 matching bases. Germline V CDR1 and CDR2: LNHDA, SQIVND (reference sequence). V was pared by 7 bases and J by 5 bases, with 17 bases between. The CDR3 is made up of 15 amino acids. CDR3: CASNLGQGSTGELFF. CDR3 in DNA: TGTGCCAGTAATCTTGGGCAGGGGAGTACCGGGGAGCTGTTTTTT. Combining the CDR3 with reference TRBV19 and TRBJ2-2 gives the whole variable domain DGGITQSPKYLFRKEGQNVTLSCEQNLNHDAMYWYRQDPGQGLRLIYYSQIVNDFQKGDIAEGYSVSREKKESFPLTVTSAQKNPTAFYLCASNLGQGSTGELFFGEGSRLTVL.

CDR3 DNA: TGCGCCAGCAGCTTGGCATCAGGGGGCGGCGAGGAGCAGTTCTTC. Translated, it gives CASSLASGGGEEQFF. The gene calls are TRBV5-1 and TRBJ2-1; TRBD1 agrees at 8 bases. CDR1 is SGHRS and CDR2 is YFSETQ in the germline V gene. V lost 0 bases and J lost 10; bases outside the gene matches: 9. This CDR3 is 15 amino acids long.

The rearrangement links TRBV27 to TRBJ1-4; D remains unclear. Germline values: CDR1 MNHEY, CDR2 SMNVEV (reference sequence). The ends were cut back, 3 bases at V and 0 bases at J, with 8 bases in the middle. The CDR3 covers 15 residues. The CDR3 loop reads CASSFGRATNEKLFF. The CDR3 coding sequence is TGTGCCAGCAGTTTTGGCCGTGCAACTAATGAAAAACTGTTTTTT.

The genes are TRBV30 and TRBJ1-4, with TRBD1 identical over 8 bases. V lost 2 bases, J lost 11 bases, and 4 bases stayed unmatched. The CDR3 is 12 amino acids. Germline CDR1 is GTSNPN and CDR2 is SVGIG (reference sequence). The CDR3 reads CAWSSDREKLFF. DNA for the CDR3: TGTGCCTGGAGTTCGGACAGGGAGAAACTGTTTTTT.

V is TRBV4-3 and J is TRBJ2-3; possibly TRBD2 for D (7 bases). CDR1 is LGHNA and CDR2 is YSLEER in the germline V gene. The CDR3 runs 15 residues. V was clipped by 1 base and J by 5 bases, with 13 bases between them. In DNA, the CDR3 is TGCGCCAGCAGCCAAGTTGCGGGGGCCCAAGATACGCAGTATTTT. Protein sequence: CASSQVAGAQDTQYF.

This clone was observed a few times. The chain joins TRBV5-1 to TRBJ2-5; 7 bases agree with TRBD2. The V segment lost 1 base and the J segment 5 bases; nucleotides outside the gene matches: 14. Per germline, CDR1 SGHRS and CDR2 YFSETQ. This CDR3 is 17 amino acids long. This CDR3 reads CASSLSSQRGRRETQYF. CDR3 DNA sequence: TGCGCCAGCAGCTTGTCGTCGCAGCGGGGTAGGCGGGAGACCCAGTACTTC.

This sequence joins TRBV12-1 and TRBJ2-7. TRBV12-1 is an annotated pseudogene. This CDR3 is built from 16 residues. The CDR3: CASSFGLLLRAYEQYF. CDR3 coding DNA: TGTGCCAGCAGCTTTGGCTTATTACTCCGGGCATACGAGCAGTACTTC.

The chain recombines TRBV5-6 with TRBJ2-1; no clear D. Germline CDR1 reads SGHDT; CDR2 reads YYEEEE. This CDR3 has 14 residues. Trimming pared 0 bases from V and 4 bases from J, leaving 8 bases between. As DNA, the CDR3 is TGTGCCAGCAGCTTGGGAGGTTTGTACAATGAGCAGTTCTTC. Its protein is CASSLGGLYNEQFF.

This clone was observed once. V and J are TRBV30 and TRBJ2-7; 8 bases are a match to TRBD1. V shed 4 bases, J shed 5 bases, and the junction held 4 bases outside the gene matches. This CDR3 region has 12 residues. Germline assignment: CDR1 GTSNPN and CDR2 SVGIG (reference sequence). The CDR3 reads CAWKGQGDEQYF. The CDR3 DNA is TGTGCCTGGAAAGGACAGGGCGACGAGCAGTACTTC.

This clone appeared a few times. The genes are TRBV7-2 and TRBJ2-3, with 7 bases that match TRBD2. Germline V gene data show CDR1 as SGHTA and CDR2 as FQGNSA. The CDR3 has 16 amino acids. V was clipped by 2 bases and J by 4 bases; unmatched bases: 9. The CDR3 DNA sequence: TGTGCCAGCAGCTTAAATGGCGGGAGCAGCGCAGATACGCAGTATTTT. Translation gives CASSLNGGSSADTQYF. Complete variable domain (other parts from reference TRBV7-2 and TRBJ2-3): GAGVSQSPSNKVTEKGKDVELRCDPISGHTALYWYRQSLGQGLEFLIYFQGNSAPDKSGLPSDRFSAERTGGSVSTLTIQRTQQEDSAVYLCASSLNGGSSADTQYFGPGTRLTVL.

This chain connects TRBV5-4 to TRBJ2-5, with TRBD1 as a possible D gene (6 bases). Per germline, CDR1 SGHNT and CDR2 YYREEE (reference sequence). This CDR3 has 14 amino acids. Trimming removed 5 bases from V and 2 bases from J, with 13 bases in between. The CDR3 DNA reads TGTGCCAGCAGGGCAGGGGATCCTCAAGAGACCCAGTACTTC. It specifies CASRAGDPQETQYF.

A remark on this clone: Other DNA sequences from this sample encode an identical CDR3 as well. J is TRBJ1-5 and V is TRBV30; D is perhaps TRBD1 (5 bases). The length of the CDR3 is 11 residues. CDR1 and CDR2 (germline): GTSNPN, SVGIG (reference sequence). Trimming pared 0 bases from V and 10 bases from J, leaving 7 bases between. The CDR3 nucleotides are TGTGCCTGGAGTGTGGGGGGTCCCCAGCATTTT. This sequence encodes CAWSVGGPQHF.

The chain couples TRBV15 to TRBJ1-5; a weak D match, TRBD1 (5 bases). This CDR3 comprises 15 residues. V lost 0 bases and J 6 bases, leaving 12 bases between the germline ends. Germline assignment: CDR1 LNHNV and CDR2 YYDKDF (reference sequence). CDR3 sequence reads: CATSRDRGDAQPQHF. The CDR3 DNA reads TGTGCCACCAGCAGAGATCGGGGGGATGCTCAGCCCCAGCATTTT.

The chain has TRBV2 and TRBJ2-2; tentatively, D is TRBD1 (6 bases). CDR3 length: 14 residues. Germline CDR1 reads SNHLY; CDR2 reads FYNNEI. The germline V and J ends were trimmed by 6 bases and 5 bases, with 13 bases remaining between them. The CDR3 DNA reads TGTGCCAGCAGGAGGGACACTCGAACCGGGGAGCTGTTTTTT. Protein product: CASRRDTRTGELFF.

The chain has TRBV4-1 and TRBJ1-6; tentative D call: TRBD1 (6 bases). The CDR3 is 15 residues long. Germline CDR1 MGHRA, CDR2 YSYEKL. V lost 1 base and J 7 bases, leaving 11 bases between the germline ends. The CDR3 spells CASSQGRGGNSPLHF. The CDR3 DNA is TGCGCCAGCAGCCAAGGCAGGGGAGGGAATTCACCCCTCCACTTT.

The chain uses TRBV4-3 and TRBJ1-1; D is uncertain. In germline, CDR1 is LGHNA, CDR2 YSLEER. With 1 base removed from V and 1 base from J, the gap between germline ends came to 13 bases. This CDR3 is 16 amino acids long. The CDR3 reads CASSQARELQNTEAFF. CDR3 DNA: TGCGCCAGCAGCCAAGCAAGGGAGCTGCAGAACACTGAAGCTTTCTTT.

The genes are TRBV7-9 and TRBJ2-7; TRBD1 matches at 7 bases. This CDR3 comprises 14 residues. Unmatched junction bases numbered 6, after V lost 1 base and J lost 6 bases. The germline gives CDR1 SEHNR, CDR2 FQNEAQ (reference sequence). The CDR3 protein is CASSLESDRAEQYF. The CDR3 region has the DNA TGTGCCAGCAGCTTAGAATCAGACAGGGCCGAGCAGTACTTC.